The 20 T cell receptor beta chains reported below all come from one sample, sequenced in a study of shared clonotypes between healthy human individuals. Clones were sequenced by immunoSEQ multiplex PCR, and TCRdb holds only the in-frame ones, with some missing. The data hold approximately 2.4 million clones, with 90% to 96% observed a single time. Specimen: naive CD4+ T cells sorted from blood. Specified subset: CD45RA+ positively selected. Source of these receptors: a young man in good health.

The chain joins TRBV4-1 to TRBJ1-4; no reliable D call. V was clipped by 2 bases and J by 0 bases, with 4 bases between them. Germline-derived CDR1 and CDR2 are MGHRA and YSYEKL. CDR3 size: 14 residues. This CDR3 reads CASSQHATNEKLFF. CDR3 nucleotide sequence: TGCGCCAGCAGCCAACATGCAACTAATGAAAAACTGTTTTTT.

This sequence joins TRBV15 and TRBJ1-1; D uncertain. This CDR3 contains 12 residues. V lost 4 bases to trimming and J lost 10 bases, with 13 bases between them. Per the germline V gene, CDR1 is LNHNV and CDR2 is YYDKDF (reference sequence). The CDR3 DNA follows: TGTGCCACCAGCACGGACCGGCGGGGAGCTTTCTTT. Translated, it gives CATSTDRRGAFF.

The rearrangement joins TRBV19 to TRBJ2-5; perhaps D is TRBD1 or TRBD2 (5 bases each). In germline, CDR1 is LNHDA, CDR2 SQIVND (reference sequence). The CDR3 loop spans 15 amino acids. Trimming removed 6 bases at V and 2 bases at J, with 16 bases between. The CDR3 region is CASRDRGAPQETQYF. The CDR3 nucleotides read TGTGCCAGTAGAGATAGGGGAGCCCCTCAAGAGACCCAGTACTTC.

The gene calls are TRBV28 and TRBJ1-5; 10 positions match TRBD1. Per the germline V gene, CDR1 is MDHEN and CDR2 is SYDVKM. Losses at the gene ends were 7 bases for V and 6 bases for J; bases not matched to a gene: 15. The length of the CDR3 is 17 residues. The CDR3: CASTLPGQGFGSQPQHF. The CDR3 bases are TGTGCCAGCACGTTACCGGGACAGGGGTTTGGCAGTCAGCCCCAGCATTTT.

J is TRBJ1-5 and V is TRBV6-6, with TRBD1 matching over 9 bases. In germline, CDR1 is MNHNY, CDR2 SVGAGI (reference sequence). The J segment lost 3 bases and the V segment lost 5 bases, leaving 8 bases of the junction unmatched. The CDR3 runs to 16 residues. CDR3 coding DNA: TGTGCCAGCAGTCGACGGACAGGGGCCCTCAATCAGCCCCAGCATTTT. It codes for CASSRRTGALNQPQHF.

The chain links TRBV7-2 to TRBJ1-5; maybe TRBD1 (5 bases). Looked up from germline, CDR1 is SGHTA and CDR2 is FQGNSA. V gave up 0 bases and J gave up 3 bases, with 9 bases separating them. The CDR3 spans 15 residues. In nucleotides, the CDR3 is TGTGCCAGCAGCTTAGCGGGACTGTCCAATCAGCCCCAGCATTTT. The encoded protein is CASSLAGLSNQPQHF.

J is TRBJ2-3 and V is TRBV11-2; D is ambiguous. Trimming shortened V by 5 bases and J by 4 bases, and 7 bases separated the two germline ends. Looked up from germline, CDR1 is SGHAT and CDR2 is FQNNGV. This CDR3 region has 12 residues. For the CDR3, the DNA is TGTGCCAGCAGCCCCACCTCAGATACGCAGTATTTT. This translates into CASSPTSDTQYF.

CDR3 DNA: TGTGCCAGCAAGGAGGACAATGAGCAGTTCTTC. Its protein is CASKEDNEQFF. The rearrangement joins TRBV2 to TRBJ2-1, with TRBD2 as a possible D gene (5 bases). The V end lost 7 bases, the J end lost 5 bases, and 6 bases lay between the germline ends. CDR3 length: 11 amino acids. The germline V gene encodes CDR1 SNHLY and CDR2 FYNNEI.

The V gene is TRBV30, the J gene TRBJ1-3, with D perhaps TRBD1 (6 bases). V dropped 5 bases and J dropped 1 base, with 9 bases sitting between them. Germline V CDR1 and CDR2: GTSNPN, SVGIG (reference sequence). This CDR3 has 13 residues. The CDR3 loop is CAWLGQSGNTIYF. The CDR3 region has the DNA TGTGCCTGGTTGGGACAATCTGGAAACACCATATATTTT.

This chain connects TRBV5-1 to TRBJ1-1, with 11 bases fitting TRBD1. Germline V gene data show CDR1 as SGHRS and CDR2 as YFSETQ. V was pared by 0 bases and J by 1 base, with 8 bases of the junction left unmatched. The CDR3 contains 18 residues. As DNA, the CDR3 is TGCGCCAGCAGCTTGGCCAGGACAGGGGGCGCGAGGAACACTGAAGCTTTCTTT. This sequence encodes CASSLARTGGARNTEAFF. Together with reference TRBV5-1 and TRBJ1-1, the CDR3 gives the full variable domain: KAGVTQTPRYLIKTRGQQVTLSCSPISGHRSVSWYQQTPGQGLQFLFEYFSETQRNKGNFPGRFSGRQFSNSRSEMNVSTLELGDSALYLCASSLARTGGARNTEAFFGQGTRLTVV.

This rearrangement joins TRBV10-3 to TRBJ2-1, with TRBD1 identical over 8 bases. Germline-derived CDR1 and CDR2 are ENHRY and SYGVKD. The length of the CDR3 is 14 residues. V lost 0 bases, J lost 10 bases, and 5 bases stayed unmatched. This CDR3 is CAISESQGGEEQFF. The CDR3 DNA follows: TGTGCCATCAGTGAGTCACAGGGGGGCGAGGAGCAGTTCTTC.

V and J are TRBV6-1 and TRBJ2-7; 9 bases match TRBD1. The CDR3 totals 13 residues. In germline, CDR1 is MNHNS, CDR2 SASEGT. With V trimmed by 5 bases and J by 3 bases, 2 bases remained unmatched. The CDR3 DNA reads TGTGCCAGCAGTTCGACAGGGGGCTACGAGCAGTACTTC. This sequence encodes CASSSTGGYEQYF.

The chain couples TRBV30 to TRBJ1-5; 8 bases match TRBD1. CDR1 GTSNPN and CDR2 SVGIG come from the germline V gene (reference sequence). V lost 4 bases and J lost 4; bases outside the gene matches: 9. This CDR3 comprises 15 residues. This CDR3 reads CAWNRADRGNQPQHF. CDR3 nucleotides: TGTGCCTGGAATCGGGCCGACAGGGGAAATCAGCCCCAGCATTTT.

The genes are TRBV25-1 and TRBJ2-3; D is possibly TRBD2 (6 bases). Germline CDR1 MGHDK, CDR2 SYGVNS. Trimming took 8 bases from V and 1 from J, leaving 7 bases between them. The CDR3 spans 12 residues. DNA for the CDR3: TGTGCCAGCGGCGGGGGCACAGATACGCAGTATTTT. Amino acids: CASGGGTDTQYF.

The chain joins TRBV5-6 to TRBJ1-4; no clear D. Germline assignment: CDR1 SGHDT and CDR2 YYEEEE. The CDR3 runs 15 residues. V dropped 2 bases and J dropped 7 bases, with 15 bases sitting between them. The CDR3 protein is CASSFGGGTGEKLFF. In DNA form, the CDR3 reads TGTGCCAGCAGCTTTGGCGGTGGTACGGGTGAAAAACTGTTTTTT.

In its sample, this clone was seen a few times. V usage is TRBV29-1 and J usage is TRBJ2-7, with unresolved D. The germline V and J ends were trimmed by 0 bases and 3 bases, with 9 bases remaining between them. This CDR3 is built from 13 residues. Germline assignment: CDR1 SQVTM and CDR2 ANQGSEA. Here the CDR3 DNA reads TGCAGCGTTGAAGATCCGGGCAGCTACGAGCAGTACTTC. Protein: CSVEDPGSYEQYF.

With regard to this clone: One end of the junction varies from germline; a read error may be responsible. The chain combines TRBV27 with TRBJ2-2, with 7 bases that match TRBD1. The CDR3 runs 15 residues. The germline V gene has CDR1 MNHEY and CDR2 SMNVEV (reference sequence). The CDR3 bases are TGTGCCAGCAGTTTGGGACAGCCAAACACTGGGGAGCTGTTTTTT. Amino acids: CASSLGQPNTGELFF.

Turning to this clone: This sample also contains other DNA sequences that code for the same CDR3. J is TRBJ1-2 and V is TRBV18; TRBD1 agrees at 7 bases. CDR1 is KGHSH, CDR2 LQKENI, per germline. After removal of 2 bases from V and 4 bases from J, the junction contained 1 base not matched to a gene. The CDR3 is 13 amino acids. CDR3 in DNA: TGTGCCAGCTCACCAGGGACAGCCTATGGCTACACCTTC. Its protein product is CASSPGTAYGYTF.

The chain joins TRBV13 to TRBJ2-3, with D hard to call. CDR3 size: 16 residues. The germline CDR1 and CDR2 sequences are PRHDT and FYEKMQ (reference sequence). Between the trimmed V and J ends, which lost 5 bases and 2 bases, there was a span of 17 bases. In DNA form, the CDR3 reads TGTGCCAGCAGCCGTAGGGTTGACACTTCCACAGATACGCAGTATTTT. This sequence encodes CASSRRVDTSTDTQYF.

Of note for this clone: This specimen includes other DNA sequences encoding the same CDR3. The gene calls are TRBV5-1 and TRBJ1-2; 7 nucleotides align to TRBD1. This CDR3 has 13 residues. Germline V gene sequence: CDR1 SGHRS, CDR2 YFSETQ. V gave up 2 bases and J gave up 4 bases; unmatched junction bases: 2. CDR3 sequence: CASSLGDSYGYTF. CDR3 nucleotides: TGCGCCAGCAGCTTAGGGGACAGCTATGGCTACACCTTC.